This T cell receptor beta chain was recovered during a study of cytomegalovirus exposure and HLA in healthy donors. Study-wide context: Tens of millions of unique TCRs from HLA-typed donors made up an early data release.

Study-level points and caveats: In an earlier analysis, productive rearrangement rates for most beta V segments clustered near 87% or 30%. Across donors, most TCRs were seen rarely, yet some public ones were widespread. Most likely, a cluster of highly shared sequence variants arose as a sequencing artifact.

This clone was seen only once. Its matching antigen is unknown. The PCR made use of 60 Vbeta and 13 Jbeta primers. Here immunoSEQ multiplex PCR was the method, and the copy in TCRdb shows in-frame clones only, minus some. The table has more than 90,000 clones, approximately 80% seen once. With V trimmed by 0 bases and J by 5 bases, 6 bases remained unmatched. The CDR3 loop spans 16 amino acids. From germline, CDR1 is LNHDA and CDR2 SQIVND (reference sequence). The sample was PBMCs. The V gene is TRBV19, the J gene TRBJ2-5; 10 bases line up with TRBD1. This clonotype was sampled from a woman in her 70s in good health and CMV-seropositive. The CDR3 DNA reads TGTGCCAGTAGTATAGAAAGGACAGGGGGTCGTGAGACCCAGTACTTC. Translating it yields CASSIERTGGRETQYF.